These 29 T cell receptor beta chains came from one sample sequenced in a study of T cell responses to AZD1222 COVID-19 vaccine. Clones were read by immunoSEQ multiplex PCR, and TCRdb kept only the in-frame ones, dropping some. The sample includes roughly 130,000 clones, roughly 89% of them seen just once. The specimen was peripheral blood, collected 28 days after the second dose of the MenACWY control vaccine. Receptors were obtained from an adult who received the MenACWY meningococcal vaccine as a control.

The genes are TRBV18 and TRBJ2-7; 7 nucleotides align to TRBD1. The V and J ends lost 1 base and 6 bases, in that order; junction bases with no gene match: 3. CDR1 is KGHSH and CDR2 is LQKENI in the germline V gene. CDR3 length equals 13 residues. CDR3 coding DNA: TGTGCCAGCTCACCACAGGGGGCTGGCGAGCAGTACTTC. Its translation is CASSPQGAGEQYF.

The chain employs TRBV7-2 and TRBJ2-1; 7 bases align to TRBD2. Trimming at V came to 4 bases and at J to 6 bases, leaving 9 bases not matched to a gene. The CDR3 has 15 residues. Germline V gives CDR1 SGHTA, CDR2 FQGNSA. This chain's CDR3 is CASSSSGMSSNEQFF. The CDR3 nucleotides are TGTGCCAGCAGCTCCAGCGGGATGTCTTCCAATGAGCAGTTCTTC.

The rearrangement joins TRBV19 to TRBJ2-1, with 7 bases aligning to TRBD1. V lost 5 bases and J lost 7; bases outside the gene matches: 8. The CDR3 covers 14 residues. Germline CDR1 and CDR2: LNHDA and SQIVND (reference sequence). CDR3 DNA sequence: TGTGCCAGTAGTGCAGGACAGGCTGGGAATGAGCAGTTCTTC. It encodes CASSAGQAGNEQFF.

This chain connects TRBV7-9 to TRBJ1-2; D remains unclear. V was clipped by 1 base and J by 10 bases, with 16 bases between them. CDR1 is SEHNR and CDR2 is FQNEAQ in the germline V gene (reference sequence). CDR3 length equals 14 residues. The DNA for the CDR3 is TGTGCCAGCAGCTTAGGGTCCTCGCTTTTACCCTACACCTTC. It translates to CASSLGSSLLPYTF.

The rearrangement uses TRBV20-1 and TRBJ1-5; TRBD1 agrees at 10 bases. The CDR3 extends over 15 amino acids. Per the germline V gene, CDR1 is DFQATT and CDR2 is SNEGSKA (reference sequence). The junction had 10 bases not matched to a gene; V was cut back by 6 bases and J by 5 bases. The CDR3 sequence is CSASRTGGEYQPQHF. CDR3 DNA sequence: TGCAGTGCAAGTAGGACAGGGGGTGAATATCAGCCCCAGCATTTT.

The chain carries TRBV12-5 and TRBJ2-7, with 11 positions matching TRBD1. Germline V gene sequence: CDR1 LGHNT, CDR2 FRNRAP. The CDR3 totals 15 residues. Trimming took 6 bases from V and 2 from J; bases not matched to a gene: 6. CDR3 nucleotide sequence: TGTGCTAGTGGGCCCGGGACAGGGGGGGCCTACGAGCAGTACTTC. This translates into CASGPGTGGAYEQYF.

The chain combines TRBV3-1 (or the pseudogene TRBV3-2) with TRBJ2-2; perhaps TRBD2 as D (7 bases). The germline V gene has CDR1 LGHDT and CDR2 YNNKEL (reference sequence). Trimming stripped 6 bases from V and 4 bases from J, with 21 bases between. The CDR3 contains 17 residues. As DNA, the CDR3 is TGTGCCAGCAGGGGAGGGGAAAACAGGGTTCCCACCGGGGAGCTGTTTTTT. It translates to CASRGGENRVPTGELFF.

This clone was detected a few times. The chain recombines TRBV14 with TRBJ2-7; D remains ambiguous. The V and J ends lost 4 bases and 3 bases respectively, with 4 bases between them. The CDR3 has 11 amino acids. Looked up from germline, CDR1 is SGHDN and CDR2 is FVKESK. The CDR3 nucleotides read TGTGCCAGCAGCCGAAACTACGAGCAGTACTTC. Translating it yields CASSRNYEQYF. Filled out from reference TRBV14 and TRBJ2-7, the complete variable domain reads EAGVTQFPSHSVIEKGQTVTLRCDPISGHDNLYWYRRVMGKEIKFLLHFVKESKQDESGMPNNRFLAERTGGTYSTLKVQPAELEDSGVYFCASSRNYEQYFGPGTRLTVT.

In its sample, this clone was seen once. The chain joins TRBV6-5 to TRBJ2-2; no definite D call. Between the trimmed V and J ends, which lost 8 bases and 3 bases, there was a span of 16 bases. The CDR3 consists of 15 residues. Germline-derived CDR1 and CDR2 are MNHEY and SVGAGI. CDR3 DNA: TGTGCCAGCCGTCTTGACTTCCTTTACACCGGGGAGCTGTTTTTT. Protein: CASRLDFLYTGELFF.

The V call is TRBV5-6, the J call TRBJ1-2; a possible D gene is TRBD1 (5 bases). V dropped 3 bases and J dropped 2 bases, with 11 bases sitting between them. The CDR3 contains 14 residues. From germline, CDR1 is SGHDT and CDR2 YYEEEE. The CDR3 spells CASSSTRENYGYTF. In nucleotides, the CDR3 is TGTGCCAGCAGCTCCACCAGGGAAAACTATGGCTACACCTTC.

The rearrangement links TRBV30 to TRBJ1-4, with D unclear. V lost 2 bases to trimming and J lost 5 bases, with 9 bases between them. The CDR3 is 13 amino acids. CDR1 is GTSNPN and CDR2 is SVGIG in the germline V gene (reference sequence). For the CDR3, the DNA is TGTGCCTGGAGTCGGCAGAAAAATGAAAAACTGTTTTTT. Translated, it gives CAWSRQKNEKLFF. Looking up the rest from reference TRBV30 and TRBJ1-4 gives the full variable domain: SQTIHQWPATLVQPVGSPLSLECTVEGTSNPNLYWYRQAAGRGLQLLFYSVGIGQISSEVPQNLSASRPQDRQFILSSKKLLLSDSGFYLCAWSRQKNEKLFFGSGTQLSVL.

There are a few counts of this clone. The gene calls are TRBV29-1 and TRBJ2-2; 9 bases fit TRBD1. Germline V gives CDR1 SQVTM, CDR2 ANQGSEA. Trimming took 1 base from V and 7 from J; bases not matched to a gene: 7. There are 15 residues in the CDR3. CDR3 sequence: CSVEVGTGFFGELFF. CDR3 DNA: TGCAGCGTTGAAGTGGGGACAGGGTTTTTCGGGGAGCTGTTTTTT.

This chain uses TRBV5-1 with TRBJ2-5, with TRBD2 identical over 10 bases. CDR3 length equals 13 residues. The trim removed 6 bases at V and 13 bases at J, leaving 12 bases unmatched. Germline values: CDR1 SGHRS, CDR2 YFSETQ. The CDR3 here is CASNDLAGAPGYF. The CDR3 DNA reads as TGCGCCAGCAACGACCTAGCGGGGGCCCCTGGGTACTTC. The full variable domain, its missing parts supplied by reference TRBV5-1 and TRBJ2-5, is KAGVTQTPRYLIKTRGQQVTLSCSPISGHRSVSWYQQTPGQGLQFLFEYFSETQRNKGNFPGRFSGRQFSNSRSEMNVSTLELGDSALYLCASNDLAGAPGYFGPGTRLLVL.

This chain links TRBV10-3 with TRBJ1-5, with a weak D call TRBD1 (5 bases). Trimming removed 6 bases from V and 6 bases from J, with 12 bases in between. The germline CDR1 and CDR2 sequences are ENHRY and SYGVKD. The CDR3 length is 13 residues. The CDR3: CAISGGSVQPQHF. The CDR3 DNA follows: TGTGCCATCAGCGGGGGATCGGTTCAGCCCCAGCATTTT.

As to this clone: Other DNA sequences in this sample translate to the same CDR3. The rearrangement links TRBV27 to TRBJ1-2; tentatively, D is TRBD1 (5 bases). Trimming stripped 2 bases from V and 5 bases from J, with 9 bases between. CDR1 is MNHEY and CDR2 is SMNVEV in the germline V gene (reference sequence). The CDR3 is 13 amino acids. CDR3 residues: CASSLGGGYGYTF. CDR3 bases: TGTGCCAGCAGTTTAGGGGGTGGGTATGGCTACACCTTC.

The V and J genes are TRBV29-1 and TRBJ2-3; maybe TRBD2 (6 bases). Germline CDR1 and CDR2: SQVTM and ANQGSEA. This CDR3 has 13 residues. The germline V and J ends were trimmed by 6 bases and 6 bases, with 16 bases remaining between them. As DNA, the CDR3 is TGCAGCGTGGGGACTCAGAAGCGGGATACGCAGTATTTT. It yields the protein CSVGTQKRDTQYF.

The chain carries TRBV19 and TRBJ1-1; TRBD1 matches at 9 bases. The CDR3 spans 13 residues. CDR1 LNHDA and CDR2 SQIVND come from the germline V gene (reference sequence). With 10 bases clipped from V and 0 bases from J, the junction kept 3 bases outside the gene matches. For the CDR3, the DNA is TGTGCCATCCGGGACAGGGTGAACACTGAAGCTTTCTTT. Translation: CAIRDRVNTEAFF.

The chain is built from TRBV28 and TRBJ2-1; tentatively, D is TRBD1 or TRBD2 (6 bases each). The germline V gene encodes CDR1 MDHEN and CDR2 SYDVKM. The V and J ends lost 7 bases and 6 bases respectively, with 16 bases between them. CDR3 length: 14 amino acids. The CDR3 bases are TGTGCCAGCACCCCCGGGGGCAGGATCAATGAGCAGTTCTTC. This translates into CASTPGGRINEQFF.

This clone was found a few times. This sequence joins TRBV5-1 and TRBJ2-1; 9 positions agree with TRBD1. The CDR3 has 15 residues. V shed 2 bases, J shed 1 base, and the junction held 1 base outside the gene matches. Looked up from germline, CDR1 is SGHRS and CDR2 is YFSETQ. CDR3 protein: CASSFGQGSYNEQFF. In DNA, the CDR3 is TGCGCCAGCAGCTTCGGACAGGGGTCCTACAATGAGCAGTTCTTC.

The chain uses TRBV6-5 and TRBJ2-2; D is unclear. V lost 4 bases, J lost 3 bases, and 12 bases lay in between. The CDR3 has 15 amino acids. The V gene's germline CDR1 is MNHEY and CDR2 SVGAGI. CDR3 in amino acids: CASSSGPEHTGELFF. Here the CDR3 DNA reads TGTGCCAGCAGTTCCGGCCCGGAGCACACCGGGGAGCTGTTTTTT.

This clone was recorded once. This chain links TRBV19 with TRBJ1-5; 7 nucleotides line up with TRBD1. The V gene's germline CDR1 is LNHDA and CDR2 SQIVND (reference sequence). V shed 9 bases, J shed 4 bases, and the junction held 9 bases outside the gene matches. CDR3 length equals 14 residues. DNA of the CDR3: TGTGCCAGCGGAGCCCAGACAGGGAATCAGCCCCAGCATTTT. Its protein is CASGAQTGNQPQHF.

The chain is built from TRBV9 and TRBJ1-2, with D possibly being TRBD1 (5 bases). Per the germline V gene, CDR1 is SGDLS and CDR2 is YYNGEE. Trimming cost V 3 bases and J 2 bases, with 14 bases left between them. This CDR3 has 15 residues. CDR3 DNA sequence: TGTGCCAGCAGCGCGACCGATGACAGAAACTATGGCTACACCTTC. It yields the protein CASSATDDRNYGYTF.

The V call is TRBV7-9, the J call TRBJ1-2; 10 bases agree with TRBD1. The CDR3 loop spans 16 amino acids. The V segment lost 4 bases and the J segment 0 bases; nucleotides outside the gene matches: 5. Germline lookup yields CDR1 SEHNR and CDR2 FQNEAQ (reference sequence). This CDR3 reads CASSWGQGPANYGYTF. DNA for the CDR3: TGTGCCAGCAGCTGGGGACAGGGGCCAGCTAACTATGGCTACACCTTC.

The chain uses TRBV3-1 (or the pseudogene TRBV3-2) and TRBJ2-1; no definite D call. This CDR3 contains 14 residues. The V end was cut by 4 bases, the J end by 3 bases, with 10 bases between. Germline CDR1 LGHDT, CDR2 YNNKEL (reference sequence). CDR3 coding DNA: TGTGCCAGCAGCCCAGCCTCAAGCTACAATGAGCAGTTCTTC. It encodes CASSPASSYNEQFF.

The chain has TRBV27 and TRBJ2-6; the D gene is possibly TRBD1 (5 bases). V dropped 7 bases and J dropped 3 bases, with 19 bases sitting between them. CDR3 size: 17 residues. The germline CDR1 and CDR2 sequences are MNHEY and SMNVEV (reference sequence). This CDR3 reads CASTQSGAAGGANVLTF. The CDR3 DNA follows: TGTGCCAGCACCCAAAGTGGGGCAGCCGGTGGGGCCAACGTCCTGACTTTC.

The chain employs TRBV2 and TRBJ1-5; D is uncertain. The CDR3 is 14 residues long. Germline assignment: CDR1 SNHLY and CDR2 FYNNEI. Deletions cut 5 bases from V and 1 base from J, with 9 bases between. Written as DNA, the CDR3 is TGTGCCAGCAGTCCCGACATGAGCAATCAGCCCCAGCATTTT. This gives the protein CASSPDMSNQPQHF.

J is TRBJ2-7 and V is TRBV12-3 or TRBV12-4; D perhaps matches TRBD2 (7 bases). The CDR3 extends over 13 amino acids. Trimming left V 3 bases short and J 7 bases short, with 13 bases between. CDR3 sequence: CASSLGGLSEQYF. DNA of the CDR3: TGTGCCAGCAGTTTGGGGGGGCTTTCAGAGCAGTACTTC.

The gene calls are TRBV7-2 and TRBJ2-6, with 12 nucleotides matching TRBD2. Trimming removed 0 bases from V and 2 bases from J; junction bases left unmatched: 2. The germline CDR1 and CDR2 sequences are SGHTA and FQGNSA. CDR3 length equals 18 residues. CDR3 amino acids: CASSLARLAGAGANVLTF. Here the CDR3 DNA reads TGTGCCAGCAGCTTAGCGAGACTAGCGGGGGCTGGGGCCAACGTCCTGACTTTC.

This chain joins TRBV19 and TRBJ2-5; 7 nucleotides agree with TRBD1. Germline V gene lookup returns CDR1 LNHDA and CDR2 SQIVND (reference sequence). The length of the CDR3 is 15 residues. With V trimmed by 7 bases and J by 1 base, 9 bases remained unmatched. CDR3 nucleotides: TGTGCCAGTACTCCACAGGGGTTTGGCCAAGAGACCCAGTACTTC. Encoded protein: CASTPQGFGQETQYF.